Presented here are 10 T cell receptor beta chains from one specimen sequenced in a study of CD8+ T cells in alopecia areata. Treatment specified: oral pan-JAK inhibitor, 5-10 mg twice daily. Reverse transcribed after extraction, RNA yielded cDNA as the sequencing template. The protocol was immunoSEQ multiplex PCR, while the TCRdb copy is restricted to in-frame clones and leaves out a portion. The sample shows roughly 110,000 clones, roughly 89% of them seen only once. The sequenced sample was CD8+ T cells sorted from blood, obtained at week 24, from a patient treated with tofacitinib. Receptors were obtained from a human donor with alopecia areata.

The genes are TRBV30 and TRBJ1-1; D uncertain. The germline V gene encodes CDR1 GTSNPN and CDR2 SVGIG (reference sequence). This CDR3 is built from 13 residues. Trimming left V 3 bases short and J 0 bases short, with 8 bases between. The CDR3 coding sequence is TGTGCCTGGAGAGACGGTATGAACACTGAAGCTTTCTTT. Its protein product is CAWRDGMNTEAFF.

The J gene is TRBJ2-3, the V gene TRBV5-1, with D perhaps matching TRBD2 (7 bases). The CDR3 runs to 15 residues. Germline lookup yields CDR1 SGHRS and CDR2 YFSETQ. Deletions cut 7 bases from V and 3 bases from J, with 18 bases between. The CDR3 sequence: CASSSWGGATDTQYF. CDR3 sequence (DNA): TGCGCCAGCTCCTCTTGGGGGGGGGCAACAGATACGCAGTATTTT.

This clone was seen a few times. The V call is TRBV7-2, the J call TRBJ2-5, with a possible D match to TRBD1 (5 bases). The length of the CDR3 is 15 residues. Germline loops: CDR1 SGHTA, CDR2 FQGNSA. The V end was cut by 6 bases, the J end by 5 bases, with 19 bases between. Here the CDR3 reads CASSSWGQTLETQYF. The CDR3 nucleotides are TGTGCCAGCAGTTCTTGGGGCCAAACCCTGGAGACCCAGTACTTC.

This chain links TRBV29-1 with TRBJ2-7, with 11 nucleotides matching TRBD1. Trimming took 7 bases from V and 4 from J; bases not matched to a gene: 6. CDR1 is SQVTM, CDR2 ANQGSEA, per germline. The CDR3 has 13 residues. CDR3 loop: CSAMDRGHYEQYF. DNA of the CDR3: TGCAGCGCAATGGACAGGGGGCATTACGAGCAGTACTTC.

The V and J genes are TRBV5-1 and TRBJ2-1; 10 bases match TRBD2. The CDR3 covers 18 residues. Germline CDR1 SGHRS, CDR2 YFSETQ. After removal of 0 bases from V and 6 bases from J, the junction contained 12 bases not matched to a gene. The CDR3 here is CASSLDYRERGGINEQFF. The CDR3, as DNA: TGCGCCAGCAGCTTGGACTACCGAGAGCGGGGGGGCATCAATGAGCAGTTCTTC.

This clone has only one observation. The chain is built from TRBV27 and TRBJ1-5; D unclear. The CDR3 sequence is 12 residues long. The germline V gene encodes CDR1 MNHEY and CDR2 SMNVEV (reference sequence). V lost 6 bases and J lost 5, with 8 bases in between. The CDR3 DNA sequence: TGTGCCAGCAGCGGACTTCATCAGCCCCAGCATTTT. Translated: CASSGLHQPQHF.

The chain recombines TRBV7-9 with TRBJ2-1; TRBD2 matches at 8 bases. CDR3 length: 19 amino acids. The ends lost 5 bases at V and 7 bases at J; junction bases unmatched: 22. CDR1 is SEHNR and CDR2 is FQNEAQ in the germline V gene (reference sequence). The DNA for the CDR3 is TGTGCCAGCAGCCCACCGGTTGGGCTCACGGGGGGGCAGATGAATGAGCAGTTCTTC. It yields the protein CASSPPVGLTGGQMNEQFF.

This rearrangement joins TRBV2 to TRBJ2-1; 7 nucleotides align to TRBD2. With 3 bases clipped from V and 2 bases from J, the junction kept 4 bases outside the gene matches. Per the germline V gene, CDR1 is SNHLY and CDR2 is FYNNEI. This CDR3 is 15 amino acids long. The CDR3 loop reads CASSERAGTYNEQFF. DNA of the CDR3: TGTGCCAGCAGTGAGAGAGCGGGGACCTACAATGAGCAGTTCTTC.

The chain carries TRBV4-2 and TRBJ2-7; 10 bases line up with TRBD2. Germline V gives CDR1 LGHNA, CDR2 YNFKEQ. V shed 2 bases, J shed 0 bases, and the junction held 1 base outside the gene matches. CDR3 length: 15 amino acids. CDR3 in amino acids: CASSQRTSGSYEQYF. CDR3 DNA: TGTGCCAGCAGCCAACGGACTAGCGGCTCCTACGAGCAGTACTTC.

The V gene is TRBV4-1, the J gene TRBJ2-7; possibly TRBD2 for D (6 bases). CDR3 length equals 12 residues. With 5 bases removed from V and 7 bases from J, the gap between germline ends came to 12 bases. Germline CDR1 MGHRA, CDR2 YSYEKL. The CDR3: CASSFGGGEQYF. The CDR3 DNA sequence: TGCGCCAGCAGCTTCGGGGGTGGAGAGCAGTACTTC.